The present entry profiles one T cell receptor (beta chain) with its context. Its antigen remains unknown. This CDR3 comprises 16 residues. The germline CDR1 and CDR2 sequences are SGHRS and YFSETQ. V was pared by 4 bases and J by 1 base, with 6 bases of the junction left unmatched. Here immunoSEQ multiplex PCR was the method, and the copy in TCRdb shows in-frame clones only, minus some. The data contain under 150,000 clones, 75% to 85% of them singletons. The sample belongs to a study of T cell responses to AZD1222 COVID-19 vaccine. General study findings and limits: In all cases, repertoires were sampled only after the peak T cell response.

The sequencing here drew on peripheral blood, taken on day 0 of MenACWY control vaccination. This chain links TRBV5-1 with TRBJ2-3; 10 bases match TRBD2. The clonotype comes from an adult in good health. CDR3 loop: CASSPRTSGRTDTQYF. Here the CDR3 DNA reads TGCGCCAGCAGCCCCAGGACTAGCGGACGCACAGATACGCAGTATTTT. Combining the CDR3 with reference TRBV5-1 and TRBJ2-3 gives the whole variable domain KAGVTQTPRYLIKTRGQQVTLSCSPISGHRSVSWYQQTPGQGLQFLFEYFSETQRNKGNFPGRFSGRQFSNSRSEMNVSTLELGDSALYLCASSPRTSGRTDTQYFGPGTRLTVL.